Listed below are T cell receptor beta chains from one sample, sequenced in a study of cytomegalovirus exposure and HLA in healthy donors. Profiling relied on immunoSEQ multiplex PCR, and the TCRdb table lists in-frame clones only, not all of them. The table records under 200,000 clones, over 75% of them present only once. Sequencing was performed on PBMCs. The receptor source for this set is a man aged 45-65 years in good health and CMV-seropositive. CDR3s include the opening cysteine and the closing phenylalanine or tryptophan. Fields, in order: clone size, V gene, J gene, D gene, CDR3 DNA, CDR3 protein. D genes are given only for firm matches. Size is omitted from some rows. Given values are once, few, many or a class for expanded clones.

clone size: -; V gene: TRBV2; J gene: TRBJ2-3; D gene: TRBD2; CDR3 DNA: TGTGCCAGCAGTGAACTTATCCTAAGTAGCGGGGGGGCCATGGATACGCAGTATTTT; CDR3 protein: CASSELILSSGGAMDTQYF
clone size: few; V gene: TRBV2; J gene: TRBJ2-2; D gene: TRBD1; CDR3 DNA: TGTGCCAGCAGTGAAGGGACAGGGGTAGGCACCGGGGAGCTGTTTTTT; CDR3 protein: CASSEGTGVGTGELFF
clone size: -; V gene: TRBV19; J gene: TRBJ2-1; D gene: TRBD2; CDR3 DNA: TGTGCCAGTACTTACGAACTAGCGGGGGTTCAGGTTGAGCAGTTCTTC; CDR3 protein: CASTYELAGVQVEQFF
clone size: -; V gene: TRBV5-1; J gene: TRBJ2-3; D gene: -; CDR3 DNA: TGCGCCAGCAGCCTCAACATCGACAGGACAGATACGCAGTATTTT; CDR3 protein: CASSLNIDRTDTQYF
clone size: -; V gene: TRBV20-1; J gene: TRBJ2-1; D gene: -; CDR3 DNA: TGCAGTGCTTCCAGGGTAAATGAGCAGTTCTTC; CDR3 protein: CSASRVNEQFF
clone size: -; V gene: TRBV16; J gene: TRBJ1-5; D gene: TRBD1; CDR3 DNA: TGTGCCAGCAGCCTAACGAACAGGGGAAATCAGCCCCAGCATTTT; CDR3 protein: CASSLTNRGNQPQHF
clone size: once; V gene: TRBV28; J gene: TRBJ1-3; D gene: -; CDR3 DNA: TGTGCCAGCAGGATCACAGGCTTACGAAACACCATATATTTT; CDR3 protein: CASRITGLRNTIYF
clone size: -; V gene: TRBV25-1; J gene: TRBJ1-5; D gene: TRBD1; CDR3 DNA: TGTGCCAGCAGTGATGTGACAGGGGCAATTTGTAGCAATCAGCCCCAGCATTTT; CDR3 protein: CASSDVTGAICSNQPQHF
clone size: many; V gene: TRBV5-8; J gene: TRBJ1-5; D gene: -; CDR3 DNA: TGTGCCAGCAGCTTGGAAGGGGGTGGACAGCCCCAGCATTTT; CDR3 protein: CASSLEGGGQPQHF
clone size: -; V gene: TRBV7-2; J gene: TRBJ2-3; D gene: -; CDR3 DNA: TGTGCCAGCAGCCCCCGCAGCGGTGACCCAGATACGCAGTATTTT; CDR3 protein: CASSPRSGDPDTQYF
clone size: -; V gene: TRBV7-2; J gene: TRBJ2-6; D gene: TRBD1; CDR3 DNA: TGTGCCAGCAGGGGACAGGGAAATAGTGGGGCCAACGTCCTGACTTTC; CDR3 protein: CASRGQGNSGANVLTF
clone size: -; V gene: TRBV4-2; J gene: TRBJ1-3; D gene: TRBD1; CDR3 DNA: TGTGCCAGCAGCCTGGGGACAGGGGGATCCACCTCTGGAAACACCATATATTTT; CDR3 protein: CASSLGTGGSTSGNTIYF
clone size: -; V gene: TRBV2; J gene: TRBJ2-2; D gene: -; CDR3 DNA: TGTGCCAGCAGTGAAGTGGGGGCTCGCGACACCGGGGAGCTGTTTTTT; CDR3 protein: CASSEVGARDTGELFF
clone size: few; V gene: TRBV7-8; J gene: TRBJ2-7; D gene: TRBD2; CDR3 DNA: TGTGCCAGCAGTTTTGCTAGCGGGGTTACCTACGAGCAGTACTTC; CDR3 protein: CASSFASGVTYEQYF
clone size: -; V gene: TRBV28; J gene: TRBJ1-4; D gene: TRBD1; CDR3 DNA: TGTGCCAGCTCCCCTGGTAACAGGGGGGAAAAACTGTTTTTT; CDR3 protein: CASSPGNRGEKLFF
clone size: -; V gene: TRBV5-1; J gene: TRBJ1-1; D gene: -; CDR3 DNA: TGCGCCAGCAGCTTAGGACAACCAAACACTGAAGCTTTCTTT; CDR3 protein: CASSLGQPNTEAFF
clone size: -; V gene: TRBV5-1; J gene: TRBJ2-7; D gene: -; CDR3 DNA: TGCGCCAGCAGCCTTAGAGGGGGTACCTACGAGCAGTACTTC; CDR3 protein: CASSLRGGTYEQYF
clone size: -; V gene: TRBV7-6; J gene: TRBJ1-6; D gene: TRBD1; CDR3 DNA: TGTGCCAGCAGCTTAAGGGGAGGACAGGGAAGCTCCTATAATTCACCCCTCCACTTT; CDR3 protein: CASSLRGGQGSSYNSPLHF
clone size: -; V gene: TRBV27; J gene: TRBJ1-5; D gene: -; CDR3 DNA: TGTGCCAGCAGTTTAGGTCAGGGAGGCTATCAGCCCCAGCATTTT; CDR3 protein: CASSLGQGGYQPQHF
clone size: once; V gene: TRBV5-6; J gene: TRBJ2-1; D gene: TRBD1; CDR3 DNA: TGTGCCAGCAGCTTCGGGACAGGGCATAGCAATGAGCAGTTCTTC; CDR3 protein: CASSFGTGHSNEQFF
clone size: -; V gene: TRBV7-2; J gene: TRBJ2-4; D gene: -; CDR3 DNA: TGTGCCAGCAGCCGAGACCGGGGGTCCCAAAACATTCAGTACTTC; CDR3 protein: CASSRDRGSQNIQYF
clone size: -; V gene: TRBV30; J gene: TRBJ2-7; D gene: TRBD2; CDR3 DNA: TGTGCCTGGAGATTGGTGGGGGGGGGCTCCTACGAGCAGTACTTC; CDR3 protein: CAWRLVGGGSYEQYF